These T cell receptor beta chains were read from a single sample in a study of T cell repertoires in cytomegalovirus infection. TCRdb redid the calling of the reads with MiXCR, one entry per CDR3 protein. The data contain approximately 500,000 distinct CDR3 sequences, 15% to 20% of them singletons. Sequencing used CD8+ T cells from PBMCs. The receptors shown here come from a human donor in good health (CMV status not recorded). Some clones in this sample may be carry-over from other donors' samples. Each CDR3 is given with its conserved first and last residue. A D gene is named only where the DNA matches it firmly.

v_gene	j_gene	d_gene	CDR3aa
TRBV7-8	TRBJ2-7	.	CASSNSRDNPTYEQYF
TRBV10-3	TRBJ1-1	.	CAISDPPAKLFFF
TRBV6-2/TRBV6-3	TRBJ2-7	TRBD2	CASSYSPGLAGVDEQYF
TRBV4-2	TRBJ2-1	TRBD2	CASSQVVGGENNEQFF
TRBV30	TRBJ2-3	TRBD2	CALLLWTSGTDTQYF
TRBV6-6	TRBJ2-3	TRBD2	CASSSWTSGGARSDTQYF
TRBV12-3/TRBV12-4	TRBJ2-2	.	CASSQLGSPRTGELFF
TRBV7-3	TRBJ2-3	TRBD2	CASSLYAGGTSTDTQYF
TRBV28	TRBJ1-1	.	CASSPYGEAFF
TRBV27	TRBJ1-6	.	CASSFKQENYNSPLHF
TRBV10-3	TRBJ2-3	TRBD2	CAISETEGLSTDTQYF
TRBV19	TRBJ1-1	.	CASRINWGTEAFF
TRBV27	TRBJ1-6	.	CASSYLGESSYNSPLHF
TRBV4-1	TRBJ2-3	TRBD2	CASSQTSGSAKDTQYF
TRBV27	TRBJ2-2	.	CASSWGNTGELFF
TRBV7-9	TRBJ2-2	.	CASSFSGAAGELFF
TRBV20-1	TRBJ1-3	.	CSARDRAGLGNTIYF
TRBV24-1	TRBJ2-3	TRBD2	CATSDSLAGGPTDTQYF
TRBV6-6	TRBJ1-5	.	CASSPSVYSNQPQHF
TRBV28	TRBJ1-1	.	CASSFSGGGTTEAFF
TRBV20-1	TRBJ2-7	.	CSALRDFPSYEQYF
TRBV10-3	TRBJ2-3	.	CAIRVGDGLTDTQYF
TRBV28	TRBJ2-5	TRBD1	CASTGTGGLLTLQETQYF
TRBV27	TRBJ2-7	.	CASSLSRAGTDEQYF